Listed here are 15 T cell receptor beta chains from one sample, sequenced in a study of regulatory T cells in long-lasting Graves disease. As to time point: newly diagnosed GD, antithyroid drugs for less than 3 months. RNA isolated from PBMCs was used to make the TCR library. TCR beta libraries were built with iRepertoire HTBI primers and Arm-PCR of CDR3 regions. TCRdb reprocessed the multiplex PCR reads with MiXCR, giving one entry per CDR3 protein. The data contain about 520,000 distinct CDR3 sequences, about 12% of them singletons. These data are also associated with another study on T cells in Graves' hyperthyroidism and ophthalmopathy.

The sequencing here drew on peripheral blood mononuclear cells (PBMCs), taken at new diagnosis, from a patient treated with antithyroid drugs. The origin of the receptors is a woman aged 30 to 39 with Graves disease.

The chain joins TRBV7-9 to TRBJ2-1; 8 nucleotides line up with TRBD2. V trimming: 8 bases; J trimming: 4 bases; junction bases outside the gene matches: 7. The CDR3 loop spans 14 amino acids. Germline V gene lookup returns CDR1 SEHNR and CDR2 FQNEAQ (reference sequence). In nucleotides, the CDR3 is TGTGCCAGCTCCAGCGGGAGTGTGTACAATGAGCAGTTCTTC. Residues: CASSSGSVYNEQFF.

This clonotype showed up many times. The J gene is TRBJ2-1, the V gene TRBV20-1; D is uncertain. Germline V gene data show CDR1 as DFQATT and CDR2 as SNEGSKA (reference sequence). V gave up 3 bases and J gave up 5 bases, with 8 bases separating them. This CDR3 spans 12 amino acids. CDR3 loop: CSARPGHNEQFF. CDR3 coding DNA: TGCAGTGCTAGGCCGGGCCACAATGAGCAGTTCTTC.

This clonotype was detected many times. At one boundary the junction diverges from the germline segment, which might be a read error. This rearrangement joins TRBV12-3 or TRBV12-4 to TRBJ1-5, with a weak D call TRBD1 (5 bases). This CDR3 region has 13 residues. The CDR3 region is CANSLVGVLSQHF. The CDR3 DNA is TGTGCCAACAGTTTGGTAGGGGTTCTTTCGCAGCATTTT.

This clonotype was counted many times. CDR3 residues: CSAGQGVSYEQYF. The CDR3 nucleotides are TGCAGCGCAGGACAGGGGGTCTCCTACGAGCAGTACTTC. This chain connects TRBV29-1 to TRBJ2-7; 10 nucleotides agree with TRBD1. This CDR3 has 13 amino acids. Germline trimming cut 7 bases from V and 0 bases from J; bases unmatched to any gene: 3. Per the germline V gene, CDR1 is SQVTM and CDR2 is ANQGSEA.

At least ten counts were recorded for this clonotype. The rearrangement links TRBV6-1 to TRBJ2-5, with TRBD2 matching over 8 bases. The CDR3 loop spans 15 amino acids. Germline V CDR1 and CDR2: MNHNS, SASEGT. The V gene end was trimmed by 6 bases and the J gene end by 5 bases; junction bases not matched to a gene: 11. The CDR3 coding sequence is TGTGCCAGCAGCAATAAAGCGGGAGTCTGGGAGACCCAGTACTTC. This sequence encodes CASSNKAGVWETQYF.

Details on this clonotype: A far larger clone is off by one base, so a read error is likely. J is TRBJ2-4 and V is TRBV11-2; 7 nucleotides line up with TRBD2. CDR3 length: 16 amino acids. CDR1 is SGHAT and CDR2 is FQNNGV in the germline V gene. Losses at the gene ends were 8 bases for V and 13 bases for J; bases not matched to a gene: 23. The CDR3 loop reads CASGEFGRAWGNEQYF. The CDR3 DNA follows: TGTGCCAGCGGAGAATTTGGGAGGGCCTGGGGCAATGAGCAGTACTTC.

This clonotype was found many times. The V gene is TRBV11-2, the J gene TRBJ2-5; TRBD1 matches 7 bases. The trim removed 3 bases at V and 6 bases at J, leaving 13 bases unmatched. The CDR3 has 16 residues. Germline V gene data show CDR1 as SGHAT and CDR2 as FQNNGV. CDR3 sequence (DNA): TGTGCCAGCAGCTTGAAGGGACAGTACCTGGGTCAGACCCAGTACTTC. Its translation is CASSLKGQYLGQTQYF.

The chain couples TRBV5-6 to TRBJ2-5; the D is unclear. With 4 bases removed from V and 3 bases from J, the gap between germline ends came to 10 bases. This CDR3 is built from 13 residues. Germline V CDR1 and CDR2: SGHDT, YYEEEE. This chain's CDR3 is CASSADPEETQYF. CDR3 coding DNA: TGTGCCAGCAGCGCCGATCCGGAAGAGACCCAGTACTTC.

This clonotype was detected a few times. J is TRBJ1-2 and V is TRBV19; no definite D call. CDR1 LNHDA and CDR2 SQIVND come from the germline V gene (reference sequence). V lost 4 bases and J lost 6, with 15 bases in between. This CDR3 region has 14 residues. The CDR3 nucleotides read TGTGCCAGTAGTACCAGGACCCCGGTGGATGGCTACACCTTC. This translates into CASSTRTPVDGYTF.

At least ten counts were recorded for this clonotype. The CDR3 DNA reads as TGTGCCAGCAGTCATCGCATCCTTCGGGACACCGGGGAGCTGTTTTTT. Amino acids: CASSHRILRDTGELFF. The chain has TRBV2 and TRBJ2-2; no clear D gene. This CDR3 comprises 16 residues. Germline V gene sequence: CDR1 SNHLY, CDR2 FYNNEI. The ends were cut back, 5 bases at V and 3 bases at J, with 16 bases in the middle.

This sequence joins TRBV14 and TRBJ2-4, with a tentative D call TRBD2 (6 bases). Looked up from germline, CDR1 is SGHDN and CDR2 is FVKESK. The CDR3 runs 13 residues. V was shortened by 0 bases and J by 9 bases, with 9 bases between the two germline ends. CDR3 residues: CASSQDRGFIQYF. The CDR3 DNA is TGTGCCAGCAGCCAAGATCGGGGGTTCATTCAGTACTTC.

This clonotype was picked up many times. This rearrangement joins TRBV6-1 to TRBJ1-5; D call uncertain. This CDR3 comprises 13 residues. Trimming shortened V by 3 bases and J by 6 bases, and 9 bases separated the two germline ends. Germline CDR1 reads MNHNS; CDR2 reads SASEGT. CDR3 sequence: CASSDRLLQPQHF. Here the CDR3 DNA reads TGTGCCAGCAGTGACCGGTTGCTTCAGCCCCAGCATTTT.

This clonotype was counted ten times or more. This sequence joins TRBV2 and TRBJ2-5; D is possibly TRBD2 (7 bases). The CDR3 spans 14 residues. Trimming removed 5 bases at V and 4 bases at J, with 14 bases between. Germline loops: CDR1 SNHLY, CDR2 FYNNEI. The CDR3 nucleotides are TGTGCCAGCAGTCCTGGGGGAGGGGGAGAGACCCAGTACTTC. Translated: CASSPGGGGETQYF.

This clonotype was counted at least ten times. The genes are TRBV3-1 and TRBJ1-1, with a weak D call TRBD1 (6 bases). This CDR3 has 13 residues. Deletions cut 4 bases from V and 6 bases from J, with 12 bases between. CDR1 LGHDT and CDR2 YNNKEL come from the germline V gene (reference sequence). The CDR3 DNA follows: TGTGCCAGCAGCCTCGGACAGATCGCTGAAGCTTTCTTT. It yields the protein CASSLGQIAEAFF.

V gene TRBV5-6 combines with J gene TRBJ1-6, with a tentative D call TRBD1 (6 bases). In germline, CDR1 is SGHDT, CDR2 YYEEEE. V lost 2 bases to trimming and J lost 1 base, with 13 bases between them. The CDR3 is made up of 17 amino acids. The chain's CDR3 is CASSFAGGVSYNSPLHF. The DNA of the CDR3 is TGTGCCAGCAGCTTCGCGGGGGGCGTTTCCTATAATTCACCCCTCCACTTT.